This TCR beta chain was identified during a study of T cells in Graves' hyperthyroidism and ophthalmopathy. Study-level findings and limits: Most thyroid-expanded clonotypes above 0.001 were also found in blood.

Turning to this clonotype: Its antigen is as yet unknown.

The source of the PBMCs was 10 ml of fresh peripheral blood. CDR3 length: 18 residues. The germline CDR1 and CDR2 sequences are LNHDA and SQIVND (reference sequence). Germline trimming cut 3 bases from V and 7 bases from J; bases unmatched to any gene: 14. Amplified TCR beta CDR3 regions came from RNA transcripts. HTBI primers were employed in a first-round RT-PCR of the TCR CDR3. TCRdb analysed the multiplex PCR reads with MiXCR anew, one entry per CDR3 protein. This sample has some 620,000 distinct CDR3 sequences, with 16% found just once. Material: blood. The clonotype was recovered from a woman in her twenties or thirties with Graves' hyperthyroidism. The chain has TRBV19 and TRBJ2-4; 11 bases map to TRBD2. The CDR3 is CASSILAGGRPVGNIQYF. The CDR3 coding sequence is TGTGCCAGTAGTATTCTAGCGGGAGGTCGCCCAGTGGGGAACATTCAGTACTTC.